Listed below are T cell receptor beta chains from one sample, sequenced in a study of regulatory T cells in long-lasting Graves disease. TCRdb analysed the multiplex PCR reads with MiXCR anew, one entry per CDR3 protein. The data hold around 400,000 distinct CDR3 sequences, with around 16% observed a single time. The sequences come from peripheral blood mononuclear cells (PBMCs), collected at new diagnosis, from a patient treated with antithyroid drugs. These receptors were collected from a female donor with Graves disease. Both conserved end residues are part of each CDR3. Fields, in order: clone size, J gene, V gene, D gene, CDR3 DNA, CDR3 protein. A D gene is named only where the DNA matches it firmly. Rows give clone size only sometimes, using once, few, many, or a class for an expanded clone.

many | TRBJ1-1 | TRBV3-1 | - | TGTGCCAGCAGCCAATATAGTAGTAACACTGAAGCTTTCTTT | CASSQYSSNTEAFF
- | TRBJ2-5 | TRBV19 | TRBD1 | TGTGCCAGTAAGGCCTCCAGGGGGCAAGAGACCCAGTACTTC | CASKASRGQETQYF
many | TRBJ2-6 | TRBV11-2 | TRBD1 | TGTGCCAGCTCCGGGACAGACCTCTCTGGGGCCAACGTCCTGACTTTC | CASSGTDLSGANVLTF
- | TRBJ2-7 | TRBV15 | - | TGTGCCACCAGCAGATCCCTCCTGGAGCAGTACTTC | CATSRSLLEQYF
many | TRBJ2-1 | TRBV11-2 | - | TGTGCCAGCGGGCTAGCTCATTACAATGAGCAGTTCTTC | CASGLAHYNEQFF
few | TRBJ1-2 | TRBV29-1 | TRBD1 | TGCAGCGCGGGGACAGGGCGGTCGGGTGGCTACACCTTC | CSAGTGRSGGYTF
few | TRBJ1-2 | TRBV5-1 | - | TGCGCCAGCACGGACAGCTATGGCTACACCTTC | CASTDSYGYTF
- | TRBJ2-1 | TRBV14 | - | TGTGCCAGCAGCCAAGTCCGGGTTGAGCAGTTCTTC | CASSQVRVEQFF
- | TRBJ2-2 | TRBV5-1 | - | TGCGCCAGCAGCTGGGATGGTGGGAACACCGGGGAGCTGTTTTTT | CASSWDGGNTGELFF
many | TRBJ1-2 | TRBV12-3/TRBV12-4 | TRBD1 | TGTGCCAGCAGTTGGTACAGGGGTGTCTATGGCTACACCTTC | CASSWYRGVYGYTF
many | TRBJ1-1 | TRBV5-1 | - | TGCGCCAGCAGCCCCCGCCAGAGTAGGAGTGAAGCTTTCTTT | CASSPRQSRSEAFF
few | TRBJ1-2 | TRBV5-1 | - | TGCGCCAGCAGCCCGGCAGAACAGGGAAGAGGCTACACCTTC | CASSPAEQGRGYTF
few | TRBJ2-1 | TRBV7-9 | - | TGTGCCAGCACCCGAAGTACTCGAAACAATGAGCAGTTCTTC | CASTRSTRNNEQFF
few | TRBJ2-2 | TRBV5-1 | TRBD2 | TGCGCCAGCAGCTTATCCAGCGGGAGGGGTACCGGGGAGCTGTTTTTT | CASSLSSGRGTGELFF
many | TRBJ2-1 | TRBV13 | - | TGTGCCAGCAGCTTAGGAGGGGGGGGCTGGAATGAGCAGTTCTTC | CASSLGGGGWNEQFF
many | TRBJ2-3 | TRBV30 | - | TGTGCCTGGAGCGTCGGGACTACGCAGTATTTT | CAWSVGTTQYF
- | TRBJ1-4 | TRBV6-1 | - | TGTGCCAGCAGTGAAGTCTGGAGGAGTGAAAAACTGTTTTTT | CASSEVWRSEKLFF
many | TRBJ2-7 | TRBV28 | TRBD1 | TGTGCCAGCAGTTTGCCGCAGGGGGAGTACGAGCAGTACTTC | CASSLPQGEYEQYF
- | TRBJ2-1 | TRBV2 | TRBD2 | TGTGCCAGCAGTGTTCCGAAGCGGGAGGGCTATAACAATGAGCAGTTCTTC | CASSVPKREGYNNEQFF
- | TRBJ2-3 | TRBV25-1 | TRBD2 | TGTGCCAGCAGTGAGAGCGGGGGGGCCACAGATACGCAGTATTTT | CASSESGGATDTQYF
many | TRBJ1-2 | TRBV20-1 | TRBD1 | TGCAGTGCTAGCCCACGGAAGGGGGCGGCCTCTTACTACTATGGCTACACCTTC | CSASPRKGAASYYYGYTF
few | TRBJ2-7 | TRBV15 | TRBD1 | TGTGCCACCAGCAGAGATCGGACAGGGGATAGGGAGCAGTACTTC | CATSRDRTGDREQYF
many | TRBJ2-5 | TRBV6-5 | TRBD2 | TGTGCCAGCAGTTACGAGGCTAGCGGTAAAGAGACCCAGTACTTC | CASSYEASGKETQYF
few | TRBJ2-3 | TRBV5-4 | - | TGTGCCAGCAGCTTGGCCCGACAGCGGACCGACACAGATACGCAGTATTTT | CASSLARQRTDTDTQYF
- | TRBJ2-1 | TRBV12-3/TRBV12-4 | - | TGTGCCAGCAGTTTCGACCTAGGATACCTGGAAAGCTACAATGAGCAGTTCTTC | CASSFDLGYLESYNEQFF
many | TRBJ2-3 | TRBV7-2 | - | TGTGCCAGCAGCTTAGATGCGCTGGGACTTTCCACAGATACGCAGTATTTT | CASSLDALGLSTDTQYF
- | TRBJ2-1 | TRBV20-1 | - | TGCAGTGCTCCCCCCCGAGGGGGCGGGGGGTTCGATGAGCAGTTCTTC | CSAPPRGGGGFDEQFF
many | TRBJ2-5 | TRBV3-1 | - | TGTGCCAGCAGCCTGGGAATACAGTACTTC | CASSLGIQYF
many | TRBJ2-3 | TRBV13 | - | TGTGCCAGCAGCTTAGGGGGGAACACAGATACGCAGTATTTT | CASSLGGNTDTQYF
few | TRBJ1-4 | TRBV20-1 | - | TGCAGTGCTACCGGTGCCAGTAATGAAAAACTGTTTTTT | CSATGASNEKLFF
many | TRBJ1-1 | TRBV28 | TRBD1 | TGTGCCAGCAGGGATACAGGGGATGCTTTCTTT | CASRDTGDAFF
- | TRBJ2-1 | TRBV28 | - | TGTGCCAGCAGTTTAGCGCAGCGCAAAAATGAGCAGTTCTTC | CASSLAQRKNEQFF
few | TRBJ2-5 | TRBV4-2 | TRBD2 | TGTGCCAGCAGCCAAGATTTAGGACTAGCGGGACAAGAGACCCAGTACTTC | CASSQDLGLAGQETQYF
many | TRBJ2-1 | TRBV7-2 | TRBD2 | TGTGCCAGCAGCTTAAGAGCTAGCGGGGGGAGGGATGAGCAGTTCTTC | CASSLRASGGRDEQFF
many | TRBJ2-5 | TRBV7-7 | TRBD1 | TGTGCCAGCAGCCTGCGACAGGGGGGAGAGACCCAGTACTTC | CASSLRQGGETQYF
many | TRBJ1-2 | TRBV20-1 | - | TGCAGTGCGTCGACAGGAAGGGGGAGTACCTTC | CSASTGRGSTF
many | TRBJ1-1 | TRBV2 | - | TGTGCCAGCACGGGTCTCGAAGCTTTCTTT | CASTGLEAFF
- | TRBJ1-5 | TRBV28 | - | TGTGCCAGCAGCTCCAGGGTTTACGGCAATCAGCCCCAGCATTTT | CASSSRVYGNQPQHF
many | TRBJ1-2 | TRBV20-1 | - | TGCGTCGAGGACAGTGCAACACATGGCTACACCTTC | CVEDSATHGYTF
many | TRBJ2-7 | TRBV20-1 | - | TGCAGTGCTAGTGTCGACTACTCCTACGAGCAGTACTTC | CSASVDYSYEQYF
many | TRBJ2-1 | TRBV6-2/TRBV6-3 | - | TGTGCCAGCAGTTCCGGGCTGAATGAGCAGTTCTTC | CASSSGLNEQFF
many | TRBJ2-7 | TRBV7-9 | - | TGTGCCAGCAGCTTAACCCTCTACTACGAGCAGTACTTC | CASSLTLYYEQYF
many | TRBJ2-7 | TRBV28 | TRBD1 | TGTGCCAGCAGCTTCCCCACCGGGACAGGGGGCCGATACGAGCAGTACTTC | CASSFPTGTGGRYEQYF
many | TRBJ1-5 | TRBV5-1 | - | TGCGCCAGCAGCCCTGGCGGTTATAGCAATCAGCCCCAGCATTTT | CASSPGGYSNQPQHF
- | TRBJ2-1 | TRBV12-3/TRBV12-4 | - | TGTGCCAGCAGAGTGACGGGCAATGAGCAGTTCTTC | CASRVTGNEQFF
many | TRBJ2-7 | TRBV11-2 | - | TGTGCCGTACGCGAGGGAGTTGAGCAGTACTTC | CAVREGVEQYF
many | TRBJ1-3 | TRBV12-3/TRBV12-4 | - | TGTGCCAGCAGTTTAGTTGGCGGGGGACCCCCTGGAAACACCATATATTTT | CASSLVGGGPPGNTIYF
- | TRBJ2-6 | TRBV27 | - | TGTGCCAGCAGTCCTCTGACGGACCATAAACACTCTGGGGCCAACGTCCTGACTTTC | CASSPLTDHKHSGANVLTF
many | TRBJ2-7 | TRBV7-2 | - | TGTGCCAGCAGCTTAGGGGCAGAAAGTACCTACGAGCAGTACTTC | CASSLGAESTYEQYF
many | TRBJ2-2 | TRBV10-1 | - | TGCGCCAGCAGCGAGACCAGGGTTTATAGCACCGGGGAGCTGTTTTTT | CASSETRVYSTGELFF
many | TRBJ1-2 | TRBV7-2 | - | TGTGCCAGCAGCTTTGGCAGAAACTATGGCTACACCTTC | CASSFGRNYGYTF
many | TRBJ1-1 | TRBV12-3/TRBV12-4 | - | TGTGCCAGCAGTTTATTTTGGGGGAACACTGAAGCTTTCTTT | CASSLFWGNTEAFF
many | TRBJ2-5 | TRBV20-1 | - | TGCAGTGCTAGAGAGGACAGACAAGAGACCCAGTACTTC | CSAREDRQETQYF
many | TRBJ1-2 | TRBV19 | TRBD1 | TGTGCCAGTAAAACGGGACAGGGCGTTTTCAACTATGGCTACACCTTC | CASKTGQGVFNYGYTF
- | TRBJ2-5 | TRBV6-2/TRBV6-3 | TRBD2 | TGTGCCAGCAGTAGCGGGGAGGCGGGAGAGACCCAGTACTTC | CASSSGEAGETQYF
many | TRBJ2-1 | TRBV12-5 | - | TGTGCTAGTGCGGGCGGGGATTACAATGAGCAGTTCTTC | CASAGGDYNEQFF
many | TRBJ1-3 | TRBV20-1 | - | TGCAGTGCTAGTGTAGGATTCTCTGGAAACACCATATATTTT | CSASVGFSGNTIYF